The sequence of this T cell receptor (beta chain) was determined in a study of regulatory T cells in long-lasting Graves disease (dated by TCRdb to 2020 to 2022). About the full investigation: Newly diagnosed Graves' disease patients had taken antithyroid drugs for less than 3 months. The study took place in China and was registered as a clinical trial. This study used TCR sequencing and RNA sequencing of peripheral blood to compare persistent Graves' disease patients against newly diagnosed Graves' disease patients. A total of roughly 35 samples underwent TCR sequencing, from roughly 13 patients with persistent Graves' disease and approximately 20 patients with newly diagnosed Graves' disease. What the research found in general, with its limitations: Compared with newly diagnosed patients, patients with persistent Graves' disease had lower TCR Shannon entropy and fewer highly expanded clones, which suggests clonal expansion. Sequencing and analysis were limited to the TCR beta chain. TRBV28, TRBJ1-2 and TRBJ2-5 were preferentially used in persistent disease, while TRBV20-1 and TRBJ2-1 were favored in newly diagnosed disease. The study examined only peripheral blood because the primary lesion, thyroid tissue, could not be accessed. Persistent patients shared more public clonotypes among themselves (2,741) than newly diagnosed patients did (more than 850). The authors acknowledged the small sample size as a limitation that may reduce accuracy.

This clonotype has more than one count but fewer than ten. Its recognized antigen is unknown. The input lacks base qualities; no much larger clone sits a single base away. The time point label on this specimen signifies: newly diagnosed GD, antithyroid drugs for less than 3 months. For both TCR sequencing and RNA sequencing, RNA was extracted from PBMCs using TRIzol. The diagnosis of Graves' disease followed American Thyroid Association guidelines. Recruitment of patients was carried out at an endocrinology department in Xi'an, China. Each patient gave approximately 10 milliliters of peripheral blood, collected in an EDTA anticoagulant tube. Ficoll Paque Plus density gradient separation was used to isolate PBMCs, and no further T cell sorting was done. RNA quality was checked with an Agilent 2100 Bioanalyzer and agarose gel, and concentration with a NanoDrop 2000. Libraries were prepared through multiplex PCR. Sequencing was performed on an Illumina HiSeq 4000. To build TCR beta libraries, CDR3 regions were amplified by Arm-PCR using iRepertoire HTBI primers. Before sequencing, the PCR products went through gel purification. On the authors' methods: Gene usage analysis of CDR3 amino acid clonotypes relied on the roughly 67 TRBV and about 15 TRBJ segments identified across samples. COPE and FqMerger were used to merge filtered high-quality paired reads into contigs. BLAST was used to align contigs to IMGT TRBV, TRBD and TRBJ reference genes, and CDR3 was defined according to IMGT. Highly expanded clones were defined as clonotypes with a frequency above 0.1%. Shannon entropy was used to measure repertoire diversity, and the Gini coefficient was used to measure V-J evenness. A clonotype found in more than one individual was treated as public. TCRdb trimmed the raw reads at Q25, called clones with MiXCR and kept productive beta chains. Records with the same CDR3 protein are collapsed into one entry carrying the most frequent genes and DNA. The V and J calls and clone size come from TCRdb's table, not from the authors' own analysis. The table for this sample lists roughly 380,000 distinct CDR3 sequences; roughly 16% of them were counted only once. The ten largest make up about 20% of the sample.

Measured from the cysteine to the phenylalanine, the CDR3 is 14 residues long. Only the CDR3 part of the read is kept: 42 bases, read in frame from the first base. CDR1 and CDR2 (MNHEY, SVGEGT) derive from the germline V gene. V lost 3 bases and J lost 8 bases, and the count of bases not matched to a germline gene is 5. The sample was peripheral blood mononuclear cells (PBMCs), taken at new diagnosis, from a patient treated with antithyroid drugs. The origin of this receptor is a female donor with Graves disease. The chain joins TRBV6-2 or TRBV6-3 to TRBJ2-1; TRBD1 agrees with 9 junctional bases. The sequence in DNA is TGTGCCAGCAGTTATTACGGACAGGGGTATGAGCAGTTCTTC. Its protein product is CASSYYGQGYEQFF.